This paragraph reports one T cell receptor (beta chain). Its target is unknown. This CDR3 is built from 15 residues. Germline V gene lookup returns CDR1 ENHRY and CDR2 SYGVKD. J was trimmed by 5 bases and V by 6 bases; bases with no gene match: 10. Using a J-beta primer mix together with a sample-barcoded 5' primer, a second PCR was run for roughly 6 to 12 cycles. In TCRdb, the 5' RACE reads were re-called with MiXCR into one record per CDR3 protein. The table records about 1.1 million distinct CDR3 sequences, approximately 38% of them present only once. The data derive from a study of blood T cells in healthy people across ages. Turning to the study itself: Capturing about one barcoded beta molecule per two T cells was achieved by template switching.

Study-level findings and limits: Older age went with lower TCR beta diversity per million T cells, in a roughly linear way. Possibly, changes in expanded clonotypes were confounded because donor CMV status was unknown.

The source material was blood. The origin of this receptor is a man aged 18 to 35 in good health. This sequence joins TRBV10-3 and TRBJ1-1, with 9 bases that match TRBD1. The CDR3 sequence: CAISTDTGGRTEAFF. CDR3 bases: TGTGCCATCAGCACCGACACAGGGGGCCGAACTGAAGCTTTCTTT.